This T cell receptor (beta chain) is drawn from a study of monozygotic twins with inflammatory bowel disease (dated 2019 in TCRdb). At the level of the whole study: The full study comprised 28 monozygotic twin pairs: nine German pairs (four IBD-concordant, five IBD-discordant) and 19 IBD-discordant Danish pairs. The search for disease-associated traits relied mainly on comparing IBD patients with their genetically identical healthy co-twins within discordant pairs. Each individual had, on average, about 151 000 unique TCRalpha sequences and 181 000 unique TCRbeta sequences available for analysis.

From each donor, a roughly 2.3 ml peripheral blood sample was collected into PAXgene tubes and stored at -80 degrees C. Without any T cell sorting, total RNA was extracted from whole blood using the PAXgene blood miRNA kit on an automated QIAcube. Deep TCRalpha and TCRbeta repertoire profiling with unique molecular barcoding was performed on peripheral blood of monozygotic twin pairs concordant or discordant for inflammatory bowel disease. Smoking habits were recorded for all twin pairs, and each individual was classified as a current, former or never smoker. CDR1 and CDR2 (SQVTM, ANQGSEA) derive from the germline V gene. The CDR3, from cysteine to phenylalanine, totals 13 residues. Only the protein sequence is given. Points on this clonotype: Its recognized antigen is unknown.

Libraries were prepared through 5' RACE. The input for every TCR library was roughly 3,200 ng of total RNA. For each sample, cDNA synthesis was carried out in eight separate reactions using SMARTScribe reverse transcriptase. During cDNA synthesis, template switching was used to introduce unique molecular identifiers that contained a 6-nucleotide sample barcode. TCRalpha and TCRbeta cDNA was amplified by two nested PCRs of around 15 and 9 cycles, with bead purification after each PCR. Before amplification, the cDNA was both treated with uracil DNA-glycosylase and purified with the QIAquick PCR purification kit. The second PCR added Illumina TruSeq-compatible adapters along with sample-specific barcodes. Library quality and concentration were assessed using TapeStation and Qubit, and about 5 ng of each library was pooled. Sequencing of the pooled libraries was done on an Illumina HiSeq2500 single-index Rapid Run using custom sequencing primers and 2 x 100 bp reads. The authors' pipeline ran thus. UMI-based consensus assembly with MiGEC version 1.2.6 was used to correct PCR and sequencing errors. MiXCR version 2.1.1 handled V(D)J alignment, clonotype assembly and CDR3 extraction. To normalise gene usage, clonotype sharing and MAIT/NKT TCR abundance, the top 1000, 10 000 and 20 000 clonotypes in each sample were analysed. After downsampling to 27 000 UMIs, diversity was calculated as the inverse Simpson index using the vegan R package. Paired Mann-Whitney U tests were applied to discordant twin pairs, with Benjamini-Hochberg correction for multiple testing. With the reads reprocessed by TCRdb, a single entry stands for each CDR3 protein sequence and no DNA is reported. In this record, the V and J calls reflect TCRdb's handling and not the investigators' own analysis. The table kept for this sample lists approximately 200,000 distinct CDR3 sequences. The leading ten clones occupy roughly 1.5% of the sample.

Findings and caveats that apply to the study as a whole: Different T cell subtypes could not be distinguished in the analysis. The results gave no support for a single strong signal or clonotype linked to IBD. Background noise and inter-individual variability may have been introduced into the repertoires by the differing immunosuppressive treatments among patients. IBD patients shared fewer clonotypes with other individuals than healthy twins did, most markedly in patients showing signs of disease activity. TCRbeta repertoire diversity, by inverse Simpson index, was decreased in IBD patients compared with their healthy co-twins. Concordant and discordant twins showed no difference in repertoire similarity, possibly because of limited statistical power.

Recombination connected TRBV29-1 to TRBJ1-5; lacking DNA, the TRBD1 call made by TCRdb goes unchecked. This TCR derives from a human donor with ulcerative colitis or Crohn's disease, or a healthy co-twin of an affected twin (not recorded which). The sample consisted of blood. This receptor carries the CDR3 CSVEDTTGQPQHF.